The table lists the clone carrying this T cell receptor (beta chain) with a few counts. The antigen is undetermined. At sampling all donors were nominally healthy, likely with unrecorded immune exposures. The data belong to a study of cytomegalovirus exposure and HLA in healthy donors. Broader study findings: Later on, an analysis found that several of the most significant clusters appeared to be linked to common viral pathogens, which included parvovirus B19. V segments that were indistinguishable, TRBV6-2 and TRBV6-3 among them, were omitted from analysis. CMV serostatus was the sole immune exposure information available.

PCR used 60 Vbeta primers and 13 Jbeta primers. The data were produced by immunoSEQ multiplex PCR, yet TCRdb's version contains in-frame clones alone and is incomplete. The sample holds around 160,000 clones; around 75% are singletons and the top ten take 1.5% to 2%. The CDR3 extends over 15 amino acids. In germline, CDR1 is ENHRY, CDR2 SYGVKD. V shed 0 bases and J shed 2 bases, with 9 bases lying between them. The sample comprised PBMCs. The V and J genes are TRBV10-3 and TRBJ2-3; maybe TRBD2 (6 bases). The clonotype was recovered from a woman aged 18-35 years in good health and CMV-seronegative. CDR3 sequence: CAISESGGSTDTQYF. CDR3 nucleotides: TGTGCCATCAGTGAGTCGGGGGGTTCCACAGATACGCAGTATTTT.